Following are 16 T cell receptor beta chains from one sample sequenced in a study of T cells in Graves' hyperthyroidism and ophthalmopathy. TCR beta CDR3 region amplification was performed from RNA transcripts. HTBI primers were used for first-round RT-PCR of the TCR CDR3. MiXCR was run by TCRdb on the multiplex PCR reads, yielding one entry per CDR3 protein. The sample yields 600,000 or so distinct CDR3 sequences, approximately 14% seen once. The source material was blood. The receptors originated from a woman aged 45 to 65 with Graves' ophthalmopathy.

This clonotype has ten or more counts. The chain combines TRBV7-2 with TRBJ2-7; D is tentatively TRBD1 or TRBD2 (6 bases each). The ends were cut back, 5 bases at V and 4 bases at J, with 21 bases in the middle. The CDR3 extends over 16 amino acids. Germline CDR1 is SGHTA and CDR2 is FQGNSA. DNA of the CDR3: TGTGCCAGCAGCCCCCAGATATCGGGGGCCCGGTACGAGCAGTACTTC. Translation gives CASSPQISGARYEQYF.

The genes are TRBV7-3 and TRBJ2-4; 8 nucleotides line up with TRBD1. The CDR3 consists of 18 residues. Trimming removed 5 bases from V and 0 bases from J; junction bases left unmatched: 12. Germline-derived CDR1 and CDR2 are SGHTA and FQGTGA. CDR3 DNA: TGTGCCAGCAGCAAACGCCCAGGGGGCACCTTAGCCAAAAACATTCAGTACTTC. Translation gives CASSKRPGGTLAKNIQYF.

This clonotype has a handful of counts. The chain combines TRBV28 with TRBJ1-3; no clear D gene. CDR3 length equals 19 residues. Looked up from germline, CDR1 is MDHEN and CDR2 is SYDVKM. The germline V and J ends were trimmed by 3 bases and 0 bases, with 21 bases remaining between them. DNA of the CDR3: TGTGCCAGCAGTTTGACTGACCGTGTGAGTTTCATCTCTGGAAACACCATATATTTT. Its protein is CASSLTDRVSFISGNTIYF.

This clonotype showed up just a few times. Possible read error: a much larger clone is one base away. This chain links TRBV11-2 with TRBJ2-5; D gene unclear. Germline CDR1 SGHAT, CDR2 FQNNGV. The CDR3 sequence is 13 residues long. The CDR3: CAGSLIDGETQYF. In DNA form, the CDR3 reads TGTGCCGGCAGCTTAATTGACGGTGAGACCCAGTACTTC. Full variable domain (rest looked up from reference TRBV11-2 and TRBJ2-5): EAGVAQSPRYKIIEKRQSVAFWCNPISGHATLYWYQQILGQGPKLLIQFQNNGVVDDSQLPKDRFSAERLKGVDSTLKIQPAKLEDSAVYLCAGSLIDGETQYFGPGTRLLVL.

This clonotype has a count of ten or more. V usage is TRBV27 and J usage is TRBJ2-7; tentatively, D is TRBD1 or TRBD2 (6 bases each). Germline assignment: CDR1 MNHEY and CDR2 SMNVEV (reference sequence). Deletions cut 6 bases from V and 1 base from J, with 22 bases between. The CDR3 is made up of 17 amino acids. CDR3 residues: CASRARGGNPLSYEQYF. Written as DNA, the CDR3 is TGTGCCAGCAGAGCTAGAGGGGGGAACCCACTTTCCTACGAGCAGTACTTC.

This clonotype came up many times. This sequence joins TRBV11-2 and TRBJ2-4, with TRBD2 matching 10 bases. Trimming cost V 4 bases and J 1 base; bases outside gene matches: 1. CDR3 length: 15 residues. From germline, CDR1 is SGHAT and CDR2 FQNNGV. CDR3 nucleotide sequence: TGTGCCAGCAGCTCAGCGGGGGGGGCCAAAAACATTCAGTACTTC. It translates to CASSSAGGAKNIQYF.

In this sample, this clonotype turned up many times. The J gene is TRBJ2-2, the V gene TRBV28; 15 bases are a match to TRBD2. V lost 10 bases and J lost 5; bases outside the gene matches: 2. CDR3 length: 14 amino acids. CDR1 and CDR2 (germline): MDHEN, SYDVKM. This CDR3 is CATGTSGRTGELFF. In nucleotides, the CDR3 is TGTGCCACCGGGACTAGCGGGAGGACCGGGGAGCTGTTTTTT.

Ten or more counts support this clonotype. The chain carries TRBV29-1 and TRBJ1-5, with 11 bases lining up with TRBD1. This CDR3 has 14 amino acids. Trimming at V came to 5 bases and at J to 5 bases, leaving 5 bases not matched to a gene. Germline-derived CDR1 and CDR2 are SQVTM and ANQGSEA. Written as DNA, the CDR3 is TGCAGCGTTTGTCTGGGACAGGGGGATCAGCCCCAGCATTTT. Its translation is CSVCLGQGDQPQHF.

This clonotype was seen ten or more times. V and J are TRBV25-1 and TRBJ1-1, with no clear D. Germline assignment: CDR1 MGHDK and CDR2 SYGVNS. Trimming took 3 bases from V and 4 from J, leaving 9 bases between them. CDR3 length: 13 amino acids. DNA of the CDR3: TGTGCCAGCAGTGAGAGAGGTGTCACTGAAGCTTTCTTT. It encodes CASSERGVTEAFF.

In this sample, this clonotype turned up many times. The rearrangement links TRBV2 to TRBJ2-1, with D perhaps matching TRBD1 or TRBD2 (5 bases each). V was shortened by 6 bases and J by 8 bases, with 20 bases between the two germline ends. CDR3 length: 15 residues. The germline CDR1 and CDR2 sequences are SNHLY and FYNNEI. CDR3 amino acids: CASRKEMGVVDEQFF. The CDR3 DNA reads as TGTGCCAGCAGAAAAGAAATGGGGGTCGTCGATGAGCAGTTCTTC.

This clonotype was seen ten or more times. The chain employs TRBV27 and TRBJ2-5; 11 bases match TRBD1. Germline V CDR1 and CDR2: MNHEY, SMNVEV (reference sequence). The CDR3 is made up of 14 amino acids. V was clipped by 3 bases and J by 4 bases; unmatched bases: 1. This CDR3 is CASSLGTGGETQYF. CDR3 DNA: TGTGCCAGCAGTTTGGGGACAGGGGGAGAGACCCAGTACTTC.

J is TRBJ2-2 and V is TRBV4-1; maybe TRBD1 (6 bases). The CDR3 sequence is 14 residues long. Between the trimmed V and J ends, which lost 3 bases and 2 bases, there was a span of 7 bases. Germline V CDR1 and CDR2: MGHRA, YSYEKL. CDR3 region: CASSQGHNTGELFF. The CDR3 coding sequence is TGCGCCAGCAGCCAGGGACATAACACCGGGGAGCTGTTTTTT.

This clonotype has just a few counts. At one end the junction does not follow the germline gene, possibly because of a read error. The chain employs TRBV4-3 and TRBJ2-5; 8 bases fit TRBD2. The germline V gene encodes CDR1 LGHNA and CDR2 YSLEER. CDR3 size: 16 residues. The CDR3 reads CASSQDRLAGQEAQYF. For the CDR3, the DNA is TGCGCCAGCAGCCAAGATCGCCTAGCGGGCCAAGAGGCCCAGTACTTC.

The chain combines TRBV27 with TRBJ1-4; D is uncertain. CDR1 and CDR2 from the germline V gene are MNHEY and SMNVEV (reference sequence). V gave up 0 bases and J gave up 4 bases, with 12 bases separating them. The CDR3 runs to 16 residues. In nucleotides, the CDR3 is TGTGCCAGCAGTTTATCGATTGGAGCCCTTAATGAAAAACTGTTTTTT. It specifies CASSLSIGALNEKLFF. Full variable domain (outside the CDR3, taken from reference TRBV27 and TRBJ1-4): EAQVTQNPRYLITVTGKKLTVTCSQNMNHEYMSWYRQDPGLGLRQIYYSMNVEVTDKGDVPEGYKVSRKEKRNFPLILESPSPNQTSLYFCASSLSIGALNEKLFFGSGTQLSVL.

At least ten counts were recorded for this clonotype. This chain uses TRBV28 with TRBJ2-5; possible D gene TRBD2, 6 bases. The germline gives CDR1 MDHEN, CDR2 SYDVKM. This CDR3 spans 18 amino acids. The ends were cut back, 8 bases at V and 0 bases at J, with 25 bases in the middle. In DNA, the CDR3 is TGTGCCAGCGGCCCCGAAGGAGGGAGTGTGAGGTACCAAGAGACCCAGTACTTC. Translating gives CASGPEGGSVRYQETQYF.

This chain uses TRBV28 with TRBJ2-3, with 7 bases fitting TRBD2. Germline V gene sequence: CDR1 MDHEN, CDR2 SYDVKM. The CDR3 has 13 residues. V lost 11 bases to trimming and J lost 2 bases; unmatched junction nucleotides: 7. CDR3 loop: CAFSGTTTDTQYF. CDR3 sequence (DNA): TGTGCCTTCTCCGGGACTACCACAGATACGCAGTATTTT.